This TCR beta chain was sequenced during a study of low-dose radiotherapy and immunotherapy resistance in tumors. Study-level background: At a dose of 200 mg/m2, intravenous cyclophosphamide was given every two weeks, one day before radiation and immunotherapy.

TRAV- and TRBV-specific primers primed first-strand cDNA, covering alpha and beta chains. TCR amplification involved about 20 PCR cycles with a constant-region primer and V-primer adapter. Each CDR3 protein is one row after TCRdb ran MiXCR on the reads. The sample records tens of thousands of distinct CDR3 sequences, about 25% being singletons. This sample's time point: after trial treatment. Noted treatment: LDRT plus nivolumab, ipilimumab, low-dose cyclophosphamide and aspirin (RACIN trial). This clonotype was seen many times. With V trimmed by 4 bases and J by 6 bases, 8 bases remained unmatched. Germline lookup yields CDR1 MDHEN and CDR2 SYDVKM. This CDR3 has 16 residues.

The chain employs TRBV28 and TRBJ2-1; 11 positions agree with TRBD2. This clonotype was obtained from a male donor with prostate cancer. Sample: PBMCs, taken after low-dose radiotherapy plus immunotherapy. CDR3 loop: CASSSFLTSGSNEQFF. CDR3 bases: TGTGCCAGCAGTTCCTTCCTCACTAGCGGGAGCAATGAGCAGTTCTTC.